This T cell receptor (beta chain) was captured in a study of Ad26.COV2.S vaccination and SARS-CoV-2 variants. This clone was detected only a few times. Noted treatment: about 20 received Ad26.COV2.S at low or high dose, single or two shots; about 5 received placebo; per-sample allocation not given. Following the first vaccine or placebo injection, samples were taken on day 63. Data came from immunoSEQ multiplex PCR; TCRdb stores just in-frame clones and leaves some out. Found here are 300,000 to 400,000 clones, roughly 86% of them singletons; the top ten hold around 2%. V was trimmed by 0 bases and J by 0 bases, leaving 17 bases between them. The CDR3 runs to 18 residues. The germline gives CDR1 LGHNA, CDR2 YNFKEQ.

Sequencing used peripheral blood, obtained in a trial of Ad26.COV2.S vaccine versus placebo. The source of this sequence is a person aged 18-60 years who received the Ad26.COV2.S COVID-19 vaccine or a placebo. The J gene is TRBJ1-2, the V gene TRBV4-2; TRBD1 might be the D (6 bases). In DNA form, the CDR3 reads TGTGCCAGCAGCCAAGAGGCAGGGGCTAATTTCGCTAACTATGGCTACACCTTC. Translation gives CASSQEAGANFANYGYTF.